A single T cell receptor beta chain is shown here with its context. The target antigen is unknown. The read ends 3 residues shy of where the CDR3 ends; the end is completed using the germline J gene. This sample was taken from a study of Tregs in tolerant kidney transplant recipients. About the study: Recipients received nonmyeloablative bone marrow transplants from related graft donors, with transient mixed chimerism. Study-wide results and caveats: Changing PCR primers prevented nucleotide comparison between some patients' samples. Donor-specific Treg expansion exceeded global Treg expansion in tolerant patients, suggesting antigen drive.

CDR1 and CDR2 (germline): GTSNPN, SVGIG (reference sequence). The CDR3 sequence is 12 residues long. V dropped 3 bases and J dropped 5 bases, with 10 bases sitting between them. Thawed PBMCs were FACS-sorted into unstimulated CD4+CD25+CD127- regulatory T cells, CD4+CD25- non-regulatory cells, CD4 and CD8 cells. The method was immunoSEQ multiplex PCR; TCRdb's version includes in-frame clones alone and lacks a portion of them. This sample's table has about 52,000 clones. The TCR was taken from a human donor who received a combined kidney and bone marrow transplant. Sequencing was performed on CD4+ T cells from blood, taken before the transplant. The chain recombines TRBV30 with TRBJ1-2; D gene uncertain. The CDR3 sequence is CAWSQKNYGYTF. The covered CDR3 bases are TGTGCCTGGAGCCAGAAGAATTATGGC.